This record concerns one T cell receptor beta chain sequence. This entry belongs to a study of blood T cell repertoires in COVID-19. Sequencing used immunoSEQ multiplex PCR; TCRdb keeps in-frame clones, though not all of them. The sample includes roughly 80,000 clones, about 90% of them seen just once. Between the trimmed V and J ends, which lost 2 bases and 4 bases, there was a span of 8 bases. There are 13 residues in the CDR3. Germline V CDR1 and CDR2: KGHSY, FQNENV. This clonotype was obtained from a man between 50 and 59 years old with active COVID-19. This chain connects TRBV16 to TRBJ2-5; the D is unclear. Sequenced sample: peripheral blood. The CDR3 sequence: CASSQPGAETQYF. DNA for the CDR3: TGTGCCAGCAGCCAACCGGGTGCAGAGACCCAGTACTTC.